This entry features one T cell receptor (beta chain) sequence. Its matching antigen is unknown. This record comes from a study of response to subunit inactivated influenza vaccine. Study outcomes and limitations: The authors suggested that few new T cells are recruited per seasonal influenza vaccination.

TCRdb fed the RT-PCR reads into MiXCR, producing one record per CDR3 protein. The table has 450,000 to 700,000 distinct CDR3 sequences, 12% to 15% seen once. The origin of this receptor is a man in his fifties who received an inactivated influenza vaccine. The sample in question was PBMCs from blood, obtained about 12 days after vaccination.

The DNA of the CDR3 is TGCAGTGCTAGGCGAGTCCAACAGGGACCCGGGGAGCTGTTTTTT. Protein product: CSARRVQQGPGELFF. The chain uses TRBV20-1 and TRBJ2-2; a weak D match, TRBD1 (6 bases). The CDR3 length is 15 residues. V lost 3 bases and J lost 6, with 17 bases in between. From germline, CDR1 is DFQATT and CDR2 SNEGSKA (reference sequence).